One sample yielded the 15 T cell receptor beta chains listed below, sequenced in a study of blood T cell repertoires in COVID-19 (dated by TCRdb to 2018 to 2020). To prepare the library, the immunoSEQ multiplex PCR assay was applied. Not all clones reach the TCRdb copy of this immuneACCESS table, which keeps in-frame sequences only. Checked studies attribute under half of the gap to unresolved V genes and leave the rest unexplained. For this sample the table gives under 200,000 clones, of which approximately 86% were detected only once. The top ten hold roughly 0.53% of the sample. Sample: peripheral blood. The origin of the receptors is a man in his 60s with COVID-19, enrolled during active disease.

A word on this clone: Distinct nucleotide sequences in the sample also encode this CDR3. J is TRBJ1-5 and V is TRBV7-2; D gene unclear. There are 15 residues in the CDR3. Germline V gene sequence: CDR1 SGHTA, CDR2 FQGNSA. V gave up 4 bases and J gave up 1 base, with 11 bases separating them. CDR3 sequence: CASSYRTGSNQPQHF. As DNA, the CDR3 is TGTGCCAGCAGCTACAGAACGGGAAGCAATCAGCCCCAGCATTTT.

This clone has only one observation. The rearrangement links TRBV3-1 (or the pseudogene TRBV3-2) to TRBJ2-6; 10 bases agree with TRBD1. Losses at the gene ends were 1 base for V and 0 bases for J; bases not matched to a gene: 12. Germline CDR1 is LGHDT and CDR2 is YNNKEL (reference sequence). The CDR3 runs to 21 residues. CDR3 DNA: TGTGCCAGCAGCCAAGGACGACAGGGGGCTGCAACCGCCTCTGGGGCCAACGTCCTGACTTTC. This codes for CASSQGRQGAATASGANVLTF.

This clone is a singleton in its sample. The gene calls are TRBV18 and TRBJ1-5; D gene unclear. This CDR3 region has 14 residues. Germline V CDR1 and CDR2: KGHSH, LQKENI. The V gene lost 3 bases and the J gene lost 3 bases, with 9 bases spanning the gap. CDR3: CASSPDTINQPQHF. CDR3 coding DNA: TGTGCCAGCTCACCTGACACAATCAATCAGCCCCAGCATTTT. The whole variable domain, filled in from reference TRBV18 and TRBJ1-5, reads NAGVMQNPRHLVRRRGQEARLRCSPMKGHSHVYWYRQLPEEGLKFMVYLQKENIIDESGMPKERFSAEFPKEGPSILRIQQVVRGDSAAYFCASSPDTINQPQHFGDGTRLSIL.

This rearrangement joins TRBV4-3 to TRBJ1-2; 10 bases map to TRBD1. The CDR3 runs 15 residues. V gave up 0 bases and J gave up 5 bases; unmatched junction bases: 3. CDR1 is LGHNA and CDR2 is YSLEER in the germline V gene. CDR3 amino acids: CASSQDWGQGYGYTF. The CDR3 bases are TGCGCCAGCAGCCAAGATTGGGGACAGGGGTATGGCTACACCTTC.

This clone was seen a single time. V and J are TRBV11-1 and TRBJ2-7, with D possibly TRBD1 on 5 matching bases. Germline values: CDR1 SGHAT, CDR2 FQDESV (reference sequence). The CDR3 contains 13 residues. V gave up 2 bases and J gave up 3 bases, with 8 bases separating them. CDR3 coding DNA: TGTGCCAGCAGCTTATTGCAGGGCTACGAGCAGTACTTC. Translated: CASSLLQGYEQYF.

The rearrangement joins TRBV11-2 to TRBJ1-1; D might be TRBD1 (5 bases). V was pared by 4 bases and J by 4 bases, with 16 bases between. Looked up from germline, CDR1 is SGHAT and CDR2 is FQNNGV. The CDR3 has 15 amino acids. The CDR3 sequence is CASSWGSGASTEAFF. In nucleotides, the CDR3 is TGTGCCAGCAGCTGGGGGAGCGGGGCCTCCACTGAAGCTTTCTTT.

This clone was picked up one time. Other DNA variants within this sample encode the same CDR3. The J gene is TRBJ1-2, the V gene TRBV3-1 (or the pseudogene TRBV3-2); TRBD1 matches at 7 bases. The CDR3 covers 13 residues. Trimming removed 4 bases from V and 8 bases from J; junction bases left unmatched: 7. The germline V gene encodes CDR1 LGHDT and CDR2 YNNKEL (reference sequence). The CDR3 DNA is TGTGCCAGCAGCCCACGACAGGGAGACGGCTACACCTTC. This encodes CASSPRQGDGYTF.

V gene TRBV28 combines with J gene TRBJ1-1, with 9 bases identical to TRBD1. Trimming took 3 bases from V and 3 from J; bases not matched to a gene: 5. This CDR3 has 15 residues. Germline V gene sequence: CDR1 MDHEN, CDR2 SYDVKM. CDR3 loop: CASSFRDRDYTEAFF. The CDR3 DNA follows: TGTGCCAGCAGTTTTCGGGACAGGGATTACACTGAAGCTTTCTTT.

The rearrangement links TRBV19 to TRBJ2-7; perhaps TRBD2 as D (5 bases). The CDR3 is 12 amino acids. Germline CDR1 reads LNHDA; CDR2 reads SQIVND (reference sequence). Trimming took 8 bases from V and 1 from J, leaving 9 bases between them. The CDR3 DNA reads as TGTGCCAGTCGCAGCGGATCCTACGAGCAGTACTTC. This translates into CASRSGSYEQYF.

The chain employs TRBV7-9 and TRBJ1-1; D unclear. This CDR3 is built from 14 residues. V shed 5 bases and J shed 4 bases, with 14 bases lying between them. Germline V lookup: CDR1 SEHNR, CDR2 FQNEAQ (reference sequence). The CDR3 region is CASSPPGVGTEAFF. The DNA for the CDR3 is TGTGCCAGCAGCCCCCCCGGGGTAGGCACTGAAGCTTTCTTT.

The V and J genes are TRBV27 and TRBJ1-1; TRBD1 matches 7 bases. Germline lookup yields CDR1 MNHEY and CDR2 SMNVEV (reference sequence). The V gene end was trimmed by 6 bases and the J gene end by 4 bases; junction bases not matched to a gene: 5. This CDR3 spans 13 amino acids. The CDR3 region is CASSYRGGTEAFF. DNA for the CDR3: TGTGCCAGCAGCTACAGGGGAGGCACTGAAGCTTTCTTT.

The chain employs TRBV5-1 and TRBJ2-3, with TRBD1 matching 7 bases. This CDR3 comprises 16 residues. The ends lost 1 base at V and 4 bases at J; junction bases unmatched: 9. The V gene's germline CDR1 is SGHRS and CDR2 YFSETQ. CDR3: CASSLLATGPSDTQYF. CDR3 coding DNA: TGCGCCAGCAGCTTGTTGGCGACAGGGCCGTCAGATACGCAGTATTTT.

V usage is TRBV7-9 and J usage is TRBJ1-2; no clear D gene. The CDR3 totals 17 residues. Germline V gene data show CDR1 as SEHNR and CDR2 as FQNEAQ (reference sequence). V was trimmed by 5 bases and J by 4 bases, leaving 23 bases between them. The CDR3 DNA sequence: TGTGCCAGCAGCACGCGGTCGGGGATTCCCGCAACCTATGGCTACACCTTC. Its protein is CASSTRSGIPATYGYTF.

The J gene is TRBJ1-5, the V gene TRBV28; a possible D gene is TRBD1 (6 bases). Trimming pared 7 bases from V and 0 bases from J, leaving 13 bases between. CDR1 and CDR2 (germline): MDHEN, SYDVKM. The CDR3 runs to 15 residues. CDR3 region: CASTRGYLSNQPQHF. CDR3 DNA: TGTGCCAGCACCAGGGGCTATCTTAGCAATCAGCCCCAGCATTTT.

This chain uses TRBV9 with TRBJ2-6; a possible D gene is TRBD1 (6 bases). Between the trimmed V and J ends, which lost 4 bases and 2 bases, there was a span of 13 bases. The CDR3 is 16 amino acids. Per the germline V gene, CDR1 is SGDLS and CDR2 is YYNGEE. CDR3 coding DNA: TGTGCCAGCAGCACCCAAAACAGGGCTGGGGCCAACGTCCTGACTTTC. It codes for CASSTQNRAGANVLTF. Filled out from reference TRBV9 and TRBJ2-6, the complete variable domain reads DSGVTQTPKHLITATGQRVTLRCSPRSGDLSVYWYQQSLDQGLQFLIQYYNGEERAKGNILERFSAQQFPDLHSELNLSSLELGDSALYFCASSTQNRAGANVLTFGAGSRLTVL.